The T cell receptor beta chain under discussion was sequenced for a study of CD8 T cells in ankylosing spondylitis. The sample holds many counts of this clonotype. Its cognate antigen is unknown. Notes on the study in general: Matched synovial fluid from ankylosing spondylitis patients was reported to be enriched for disease-linked clones. Prior work had noted some motif variants in reactive arthritis blood and synovial fluid. A motif of eight highly homologous TCR beta variants was seen as apparently characteristic of ankylosing spondylitis blood.

TCR beta libraries were made by quantitative 5'-RACE with molecular barcodes. MiXCR, applied by TCRdb to the 5' RACE reads, yields one record per CDR3 protein. This table has 200,000 to 250,000 distinct CDR3 sequences, around 7.9% appearing once. The CDR3 consists of 15 residues. The V end was cut by 4 bases, the J end by 6 bases, with 16 bases between. Germline V gene sequence: CDR1 LGHNA, CDR2 YNFKEQ. The chain uses TRBV4-2 and TRBJ2-1; D is possibly TRBD1 (5 bases). The receptor was isolated from a male donor with ankylosing spondylitis. The sample comprised blood, either unsorted or a sorted T cell fraction (not recorded which). The CDR3 DNA follows: TGTGCCAGCAGCCCCCGTACCTCCCAGGGCAATGAGCAGTTCTTC. Its translation is CASSPRTSQGNEQFF.